This record looks at one T cell receptor beta chain sequence and its context. The antigen is not known. Then a second PCR, running roughly 7 to 11 cycles, was carried out with a sample-barcoded 5' primer and a J-beta primer mix. Every sample gave at least 2.5 million paired-end reads containing CDR3. TCRdb re-called the 5' RACE reads through MiXCR, storing one row per CDR3 protein. The data show approximately 900,000 distinct CDR3 sequences, about 48% seen once. This entry comes from a study of blood T cells in healthy people across ages. Germline V gene data show CDR1 as MNHNS and CDR2 as SASEGT. This CDR3 comprises 15 residues. The germline V and J ends were trimmed by 7 bases and 3 bases, with 19 bases remaining between them. Points from the study as a whole: Diversity of TCR beta per million T cells declined in a roughly linear way with age. Any changes in expanded clonotypes were possibly confounded, as donor CMV status remained unknown.

Material for sequencing was blood. The chain links TRBV6-1 to TRBJ2-7, with D perhaps given as TRBD1 or TRBD2 (5 bases each). This clonotype originated in a young man in good health. The DNA for the CDR3 is TGTGCCAGCAAATTGGACGGGGACCCTGACTACGAGCAGTACTTC. This gives the protein CASKLDGDPDYEQYF.